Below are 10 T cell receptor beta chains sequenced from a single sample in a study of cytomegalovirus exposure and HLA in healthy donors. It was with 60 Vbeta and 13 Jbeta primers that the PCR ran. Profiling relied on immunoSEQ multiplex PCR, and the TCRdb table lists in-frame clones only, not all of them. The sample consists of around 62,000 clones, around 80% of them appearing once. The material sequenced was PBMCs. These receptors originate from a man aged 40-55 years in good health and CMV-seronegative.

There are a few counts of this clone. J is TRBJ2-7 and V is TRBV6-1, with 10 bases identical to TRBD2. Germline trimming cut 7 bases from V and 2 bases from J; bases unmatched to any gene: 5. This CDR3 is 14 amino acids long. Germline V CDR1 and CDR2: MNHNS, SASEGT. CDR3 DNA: TGTGCCAGCAAACTAGCGGGGCTTACCTACGAGCAGTACTTC. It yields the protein CASKLAGLTYEQYF.

The CDR3 sequence: CASSLAGGATDTQYF. As DNA, the CDR3 is TGTGCCAGCAGCTTGGCCGGCGGGGCAACAGATACGCAGTATTTT. The rearrangement joins TRBV5-6 to TRBJ2-3; possible D gene TRBD2, 6 bases. The CDR3 has 15 residues. Between the trimmed V and J ends, which lost 0 bases and 3 bases, there was a span of 11 bases. In germline, CDR1 is SGHDT, CDR2 YYEEEE.

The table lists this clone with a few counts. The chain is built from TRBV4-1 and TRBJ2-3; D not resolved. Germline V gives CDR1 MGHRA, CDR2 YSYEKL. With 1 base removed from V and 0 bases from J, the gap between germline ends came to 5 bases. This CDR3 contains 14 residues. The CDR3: CASSQGASTDTQYF. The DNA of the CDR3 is TGCGCCAGCAGCCAAGGGGCTAGCACAGATACGCAGTATTTT.

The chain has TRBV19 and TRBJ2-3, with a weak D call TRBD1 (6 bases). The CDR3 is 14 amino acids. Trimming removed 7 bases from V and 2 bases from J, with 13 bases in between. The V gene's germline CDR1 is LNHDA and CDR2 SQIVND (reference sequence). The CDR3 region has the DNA TGTGCCAGTACCGCCAGGGGCTACACAGATACGCAGTATTTT. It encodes CASTARGYTDTQYF.

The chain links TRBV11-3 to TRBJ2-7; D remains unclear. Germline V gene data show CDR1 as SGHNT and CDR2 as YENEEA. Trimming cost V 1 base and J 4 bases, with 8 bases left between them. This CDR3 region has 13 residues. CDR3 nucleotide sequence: TGTGCCAGCAGCTTAGGCGCCCAATACGAGCAGTACTTC. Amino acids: CASSLGAQYEQYF.

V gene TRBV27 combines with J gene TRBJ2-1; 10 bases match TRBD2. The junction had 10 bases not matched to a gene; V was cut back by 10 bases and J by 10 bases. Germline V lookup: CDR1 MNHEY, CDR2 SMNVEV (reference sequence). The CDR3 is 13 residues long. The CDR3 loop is CATEREGFREQFF. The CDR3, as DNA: TGTGCCACCGAGCGGGAGGGCTTTCGGGAGCAGTTCTTC.

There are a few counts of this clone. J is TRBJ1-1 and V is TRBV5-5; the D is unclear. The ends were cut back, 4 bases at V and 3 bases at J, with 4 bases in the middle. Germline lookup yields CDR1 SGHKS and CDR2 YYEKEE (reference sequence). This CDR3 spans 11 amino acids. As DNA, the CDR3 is TGTGCCAGCAGCACAGACACTGAAGCTTTCTTT. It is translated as CASSTDTEAFF.

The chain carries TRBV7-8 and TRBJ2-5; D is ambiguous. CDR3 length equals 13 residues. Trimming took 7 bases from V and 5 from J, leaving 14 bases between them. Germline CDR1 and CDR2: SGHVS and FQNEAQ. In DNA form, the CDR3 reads TGTGCCAGCACTCCCTTCCGGTCCGAGACCCAGTACTTC. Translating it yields CASTPFRSETQYF.

The CDR3 loop is CASSPGGKTYEQYF. CDR3 in DNA: TGTGCCAGCAGCCCCGGCGGTAAGACCTACGAGCAGTACTTC. This chain uses TRBV14 with TRBJ2-7; D remains ambiguous. The germline V gene has CDR1 SGHDN and CDR2 FVKESK. V lost 4 bases and J 2 bases, leaving 12 bases between the germline ends. CDR3 size: 14 residues.

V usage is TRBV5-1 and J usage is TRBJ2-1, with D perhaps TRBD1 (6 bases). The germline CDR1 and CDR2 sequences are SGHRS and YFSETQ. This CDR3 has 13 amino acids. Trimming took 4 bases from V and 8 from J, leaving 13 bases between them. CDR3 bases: TGCGCCAGCAGCCGAGACAGGAGAGATGAGCAGTTCTTC. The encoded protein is CASSRDRRDEQFF.